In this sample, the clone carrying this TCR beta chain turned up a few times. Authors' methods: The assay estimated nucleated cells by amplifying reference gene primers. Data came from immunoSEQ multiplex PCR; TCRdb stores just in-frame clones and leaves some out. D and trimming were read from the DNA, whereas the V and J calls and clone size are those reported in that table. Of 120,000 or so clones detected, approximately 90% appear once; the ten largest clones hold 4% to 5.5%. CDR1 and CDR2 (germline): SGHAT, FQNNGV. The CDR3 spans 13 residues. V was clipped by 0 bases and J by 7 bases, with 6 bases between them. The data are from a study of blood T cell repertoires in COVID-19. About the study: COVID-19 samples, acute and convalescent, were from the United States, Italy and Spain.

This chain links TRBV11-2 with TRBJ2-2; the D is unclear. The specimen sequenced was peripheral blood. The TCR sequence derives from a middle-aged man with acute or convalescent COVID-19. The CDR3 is CASSLDRHGELFF. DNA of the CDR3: TGTGCCAGCAGCTTAGATCGACACGGGGAGCTGTTTTTT.